The rows below give T cell receptor beta chains drawn from one sample of a study of shared clonotypes between healthy human individuals. Produced via immunoSEQ multiplex PCR; TCRdb's table is partial and in-frame only. The data contain more than 400,000 clones, 95% to 97% of them singletons. What was sequenced was naive CD4+ T cells sorted from blood. The receptors come from a woman in her twenties or thirties in good health. The CDR3 runs from the conserved cysteine through the conserved F or W. The D gene is left open where the match is weak.

v_gene	j_gene	len	d_gene	CDR3nt	CDR3aa
TRBV2	TRBJ2-1	15	TRBD2	TGTGCCAGCAGAAGGACTAGCGCAACTTACAATGAGCAGTTCTTC	CASRRTSATYNEQFF
TRBV28	TRBJ1-2	15	TRBD1	TGTGCCAGCAGTATGCCGGGACAGGCGGTAGGGGGCTACACCTTC	CASSMPGQAVGGYTF
TRBV7-6	TRBJ1-4	15	NA	TGTGCCAGCAGCCACGGGGCTGGTCGAGGAGAAAAACTGTTTTTT	CASSHGAGRGEKLFF
TRBV7-2	TRBJ2-3	14	NA	TGTGCCAGCAGCTGGGCGCGTAGCACAGATACGCAGTATTTT	CASSWARSTDTQYF
TRBV6-5	TRBJ2-7	11	NA	TGTGCCAGCAGTTCGTACTACGAGCAGTACTTC	CASSSYYEQYF
TRBV7-3	TRBJ2-7	15	NA	TGTGCCAGCAGCTTAGCGCTTGGTACAGGCGCCGAGCAGTACTTC	CASSLALGTGAEQYF
TRBV27	TRBJ2-3	15	NA	TGTGCCAGCAGTCCCCACTTTCGACAACCAGATACGCAGTATTTT	CASSPHFRQPDTQYF
TRBV7-2	TRBJ2-1	14	NA	TGTGCCAGCAGCTTCGCTCTCGCCTACAATGAGCAGTTCTTC	CASSFALAYNEQFF
TRBV27	TRBJ2-7	15	NA	TGTGCCAGCAGTTTACTCGGGAGTTGGCCCTACGAGCAGTACTTC	CASSLLGSWPYEQYF
TRBV16	TRBJ1-4	19	TRBD1	TGTGCCAGCAGCAATGCGGTGGACAGGGGCCGCTCGCGAGATGAAAAACTGTTTTTT	CASSNAVDRGRSRDEKLFF
TRBV7-2	TRBJ2-4	17	TRBD1	TGTGCCAGCAGCCATCCGCCGGGACAGCGAGCCAAAAACATTCAGTACTTC	CASSHPPGQRAKNIQYF